This T cell receptor (beta chain) was found in a study of response to subunit inactivated influenza vaccine (dated by TCRdb to about 2018). The study in broad terms: The study used deep quantitative T cell receptor repertoire profiling to track responses to a trivalent subunit inactivated influenza vaccine.

With regard to this clonotype: The specificity of this receptor is unknown. Base qualities are not at hand, and no much larger clone is one base apart.

The receptor library was made with RT-PCR. This sample was sequenced with an Illumina HiSeq 2500. TCRdb reprocessed the public reads (quality trimming at Q25 with fastp, clone calling with MiXCR) and kept in-frame beta chains. Rows matching on CDR3 protein sequence are summarized as one entry with the most common DNA and genes. The sample profile shows around 520,000 distinct CDR3 sequences; approximately 12% of them were found once. Of the sample, roughly 10% falls within the top ten clones. Study-level results and caveats: The authors suggested that each seasonal influenza vaccination may recruit only a limited number of new T cells.

The sequence derives from a man aged 45-60 years who received an inactivated influenza vaccine. Donor details come from another sample of the same person, matched by shared clones. The specimen was PBMCs from blood, collected on the day of vaccination.

At the DNA level, the sequence is TGTGCCAGCAGGCCGGGACAGGGGACGCGGGGCTACACCTTC. It codes for CASRPGQGTRGYTF. In this chain, TRBV12-3 or TRBV12-4 is recombined with TRBJ1-2; the central 10 bases match TRBD1. The CDR3 holds 14 amino acids from the cysteine to the phenylalanine. Solely the CDR3 DNA is kept, with 42 bases framed from the first base. At the junction V is shortened by 6 bases and J by 8 bases; bases outside the gene matches: 9.